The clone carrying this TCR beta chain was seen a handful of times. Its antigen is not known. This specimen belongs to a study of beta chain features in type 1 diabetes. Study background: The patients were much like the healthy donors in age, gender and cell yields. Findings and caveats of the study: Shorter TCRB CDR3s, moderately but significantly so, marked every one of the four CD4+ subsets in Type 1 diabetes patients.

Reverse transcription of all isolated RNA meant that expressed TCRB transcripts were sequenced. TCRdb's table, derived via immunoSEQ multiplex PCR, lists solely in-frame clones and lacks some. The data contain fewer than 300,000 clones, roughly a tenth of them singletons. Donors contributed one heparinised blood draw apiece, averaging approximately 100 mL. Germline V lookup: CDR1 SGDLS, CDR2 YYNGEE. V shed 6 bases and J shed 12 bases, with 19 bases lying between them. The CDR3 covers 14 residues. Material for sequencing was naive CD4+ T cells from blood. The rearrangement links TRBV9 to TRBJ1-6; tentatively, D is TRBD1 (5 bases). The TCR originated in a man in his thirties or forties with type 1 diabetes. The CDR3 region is CASTLDGGRGPLHF. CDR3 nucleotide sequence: TGTGCCAGCACCCTCGATGGCGGGAGGGGACCCCTCCACTTT.